One sample yielded the 7 T cell receptor beta chains listed below, sequenced in a study of blood T cell repertoires in COVID-19. Sequencing used immunoSEQ multiplex PCR; TCRdb keeps in-frame clones, though not all of them. The data show about 130,000 clones, with about 91% seen just once and 10% to 13% held by the top ten. Sequencing was done on a sample of peripheral blood. The source is a man between 50 and 59 years old with acute or convalescent COVID-19.

The chain carries TRBV7-2 and TRBJ2-1; D may be TRBD2 (6 bases). Germline CDR1 SGHTA, CDR2 FQGNSA. V lost 4 bases and J lost 6, with 16 bases in between. This CDR3 has 15 residues. The CDR3 loop is CASSYAPGVGNEQFF. CDR3 nucleotide sequence: TGTGCCAGCAGCTACGCCCCGGGAGTAGGCAATGAGCAGTTCTTC.

CDR3 nucleotides: TGTGCCAGCAGTGGGGGGGGGTTCCGCACCGGGGAGCTGTTTTTT. Translating gives CASSGGGFRTGELFF. This chain joins TRBV6-1 and TRBJ2-2, with 7 positions matching TRBD2. In germline, CDR1 is MNHNS, CDR2 SASEGT. Trimming cost V 4 bases and J 4 bases; bases outside gene matches: 6. CDR3 size: 15 residues.

The V gene is TRBV27, the J gene TRBJ2-2, with 9 bases that match TRBD1. The V gene end was trimmed by 4 bases and the J gene end by 5 bases; junction bases not matched to a gene: 11. Germline assignment: CDR1 MNHEY and CDR2 SMNVEV (reference sequence). The CDR3 runs to 17 residues. The chain's CDR3 is CASSYRGRLRGTGELFF. CDR3 in DNA: TGTGCCAGCAGTTACAGGGGGCGCCTTCGTGGGACCGGGGAGCTGTTTTTT.

The chain has TRBV12-3 or TRBV12-4 and TRBJ1-5; D remains ambiguous. CDR3 length: 13 amino acids. Trimming took off 3 bases at V and 7 bases at J, with 10 bases between the two ends. The CDR3 bases are TGTGCCAGCAGTTTCGGGGTTGGACAGCCCCAGCATTTT. Its protein is CASSFGVGQPQHF.

The chain recombines TRBV5-1 with TRBJ2-1, with D possibly matching TRBD1 (6 bases). The CDR3 is 16 residues long. The ends were cut back, 1 base at V and 8 bases at J, with 19 bases in the middle. From germline, CDR1 is SGHRS and CDR2 YFSETQ. CDR3 loop: CASSLQGRGLYDEQFF. CDR3 sequence (DNA): TGCGCCAGCAGCTTGCAGGGCAGGGGTTTGTATGATGAGCAGTTCTTC.

The chain joins TRBV3-1 (or the pseudogene TRBV3-2) to TRBJ2-1; 10 nucleotides align to TRBD1. Trimming at V came to 2 bases and at J to 9 bases, leaving 10 bases not matched to a gene. Germline V CDR1 and CDR2: LGHDT, YNNKEL (reference sequence). The CDR3 is 16 residues long. This chain's CDR3 is CASSQPRDRGFVEQFF. In DNA form, the CDR3 reads TGTGCCAGCAGCCAACCTCGGGACAGGGGTTTCGTTGAGCAGTTCTTC.

The chain employs TRBV3-1 (or the pseudogene TRBV3-2) and TRBJ1-2; TRBD1 matches 8 bases. CDR3 length equals 13 residues. The V and J ends lost 1 base and 6 bases, in that order; junction bases with no gene match: 1. In germline, CDR1 is LGHDT, CDR2 YNNKEL (reference sequence). Written as DNA, the CDR3 is TGTGCCAGCAGCCAAGCGACAGGGGATGGCTACACCTTC. Amino acid sequence: CASSQATGDGYTF.